This T cell receptor beta chain emerged from a study of neoadjuvant anti-PD-1 for oral cavity cancer. Generated by immunoSEQ multiplex PCR, the TCRdb table keeps only in-frame clones and is missing some. The sample has 14,000 or so clones, approximately 74% seen once. Time point: after neoadjuvant nivolumab, at surgical resection. Patients were newly diagnosed with stage II-IVA oral cavity squamous cell carcinoma without prior systemic or radiation treatment. Sequenced material: PBMCs, taken after nivolumab (anti-PD-1) treatment. This sequence originates from a person aged 35 to 85 with oral cavity squamous cell carcinoma.

CDR3 protein: CASRTGTGGSLRHF. DNA of the CDR3: TGTGCCAGCAGAACCGGGACAGGGGGCTCCCTGCGGCATTTT. This chain links TRBV28 with TRBJ1-5; TRBD1 agrees at 12 bases. Per the germline V gene, CDR1 is MDHEN and CDR2 is SYDVKM. The CDR3 spans 14 residues. With V trimmed by 6 bases and J by 15 bases, 12 bases remained unmatched.